This entry lists 16 T cell receptor beta chains sequenced from one sample in a study of blood T cell repertoires in COVID-19. Method: immunoSEQ multiplex PCR; TCRdb's copy keeps in-frame clones and lacks some. The data hold about 190,000 clones, with around 85% observed a single time. Sequencing was carried out using peripheral blood. These receptors all stem from a man aged 45-65 years who had recovered from COVID-19.

This chain links TRBV28 with TRBJ1-6, with D possibly matching TRBD1 (6 bases). V was cut by 7 bases and J by 2 bases, with 12 bases left in between. The CDR3 is 15 residues long. CDR1 is MDHEN and CDR2 is SYDVKM in the germline V gene. DNA of the CDR3: TGTGCCAGCACCTCCAGGGGAACCTATAATTCACCCCTCCACTTT. Its protein product is CASTSRGTYNSPLHF.

The chain combines TRBV5-1 with TRBJ2-3, with unresolved D. Germline CDR1 reads SGHRS; CDR2 reads YFSETQ. Trimming took 5 bases from V and 4 from J, leaving 20 bases between them. The CDR3 totals 16 residues. CDR3 DNA: TGCGCCAGCAGTCTCTATGACTTAGGTGGGTCAGATACGCAGTATTTT. As protein: CASSLYDLGGSDTQYF.

V gene TRBV24-1 combines with J gene TRBJ2-1, with TRBD2 identical over 13 bases. Germline assignment: CDR1 KGHDR and CDR2 SFDVKD. V lost 5 bases and J lost 7; bases outside the gene matches: 16. The CDR3 runs 19 residues. The CDR3, as DNA: TGTGCCACCAGTGGACCACTAGCGGGAGGGCCGGTTTTTGTGAATGAGCAGTTCTTC. This gives the protein CATSGPLAGGPVFVNEQFF.

About this clone itself: The junction departs from germline at one end; a sequencing error may be responsible. This chain joins TRBV3-1 (or the pseudogene TRBV3-2) and TRBJ1-4; TRBD1 matches at 9 bases. Germline loops: CDR1 LGHDT, CDR2 YNNKEL (reference sequence). This CDR3 spans 19 amino acids. The CDR3 region has the DNA TGTGCCAGCACCCAAGGCTTAATCACCGGGACAGGGACTAATGAAAAACTGTTTTTT. It codes for CASTQGLITGTGTNEKLFF.

The rearrangement joins TRBV5-1 to TRBJ1-1; D is perhaps TRBD1 (5 bases). Germline V CDR1 and CDR2: SGHRS, YFSETQ. This CDR3 has 15 residues. V shed 1 base and J shed 1 base, with 11 bases lying between them. CDR3 residues: CASSLFAGSNTEAFF. In nucleotides, the CDR3 is TGCGCCAGCAGCTTGTTTGCAGGGTCGAACACTGAAGCTTTCTTT.

This clone was seen more than once but under ten times. The J gene is TRBJ2-5, the V gene TRBV19; tentative D call: TRBD1 (6 bases). CDR3 length equals 13 residues. CDR1 is LNHDA, CDR2 SQIVND, per germline (reference sequence). Trimming pared 7 bases from V and 2 bases from J, leaving 11 bases between. Here the CDR3 reads CASNQGRQETQYF. For the CDR3, the DNA is TGTGCCAGTAATCAGGGGCGGCAAGAGACCCAGTACTTC.

This rearrangement joins TRBV30 to TRBJ1-4; TRBD1 matches 9 bases. Germline lookup yields CDR1 GTSNPN and CDR2 SVGIG (reference sequence). J lost 0 bases, V lost 6 bases, and 14 bases had no gene match. The CDR3 loop spans 18 amino acids. The CDR3 loop is CACTPGQGYSATNEKLFF. The CDR3 nucleotides read TGTGCCTGTACACCGGGACAGGGATACTCTGCAACTAATGAAAAACTGTTTTTT.

The V call is TRBV7-3, the J call TRBJ2-5; D call uncertain. This CDR3 has 13 residues. In germline, CDR1 is SGHTA, CDR2 FQGTGA. V lost 2 bases and J lost 6, with 10 bases in between. CDR3 loop: CASSLSYEQTQYF. As DNA, the CDR3 is TGTGCCAGCAGCTTATCCTACGAACAGACCCAGTACTTC.

V usage is TRBV29-1 and J usage is TRBJ2-3, with TRBD2 matching over 7 bases. The V gene's germline CDR1 is SQVTM and CDR2 ANQGSEA. V gave up 4 bases and J gave up 6 bases; unmatched junction bases: 13. This CDR3 has 15 amino acids. Here the CDR3 reads CSVVPHSGREDTQYF. In DNA, the CDR3 is TGCAGCGTTGTCCCTCATTCAGGGAGGGAGGATACGCAGTATTTT.

The gene calls are TRBV5-6 and TRBJ2-7; tentatively, D is TRBD2 (5 bases). CDR1 is SGHDT and CDR2 is YYEEEE in the germline V gene. The CDR3 covers 12 residues. Trimming removed 1 base at V and 7 bases at J, with 9 bases between. CDR3 amino acids: CASSLPSGEQYF. As DNA, the CDR3 is TGTGCCAGCAGCTTGCCCAGCGGAGAGCAGTACTTC.

The rearrangement links TRBV7-9 to TRBJ2-3; D remains ambiguous. This CDR3 has 12 amino acids. Germline values: CDR1 SEHNR, CDR2 FQNEAQ (reference sequence). With 8 bases removed from V and 2 bases from J, the gap between germline ends came to 8 bases. The chain's CDR3 is CASGRFTDTQYF. CDR3 coding DNA: TGTGCCAGCGGCAGGTTCACAGATACGCAGTATTTT.

The V and J genes are TRBV5-5 and TRBJ1-5, with a possible D match to TRBD1 (6 bases). V was pared by 0 bases and J by 0 bases, with 16 bases between. This CDR3 contains 18 residues. CDR1 and CDR2 from the germline V gene are SGHKS and YYEKEE (reference sequence). The CDR3 here is CASSLVSGAFISNQPQHF. For the CDR3, the DNA is TGTGCCAGCAGCTTGGTTTCAGGGGCCTTTATTAGCAATCAGCCCCAGCATTTT. The complete variable domain, with remaining parts taken from reference TRBV5-5 and TRBJ1-5, reads DAGVTQSPTHLIKTRGQQVTLRCSPISGHKSVSWYQQVLGQGPQFIFQYYEKEERGRGNFPDRFSARQFPNYSSELNVNALLLGDSALYLCASSLVSGAFISNQPQHFGDGTRLSIL.

This sequence joins TRBV11-1 and TRBJ1-1; TRBD1 matches at 7 bases. Germline V gene data show CDR1 as SGHAT and CDR2 as FQDESV (reference sequence). V lost 4 bases, J lost 6 bases, and 11 bases stayed unmatched. The CDR3 runs 15 residues. The DNA of the CDR3 is TGTGCCAGCAGCTCCGAACAGGGGATGGGCGCTGAAGCTTTCTTT. The encoded protein is CASSSEQGMGAEAFF.

The J gene is TRBJ2-7, the V gene TRBV5-4, with 7 bases aligning to TRBD1. Per the germline V gene, CDR1 is SGHNT and CDR2 is YYREEE (reference sequence). This CDR3 is 13 amino acids long. The ends lost 6 bases at V and 2 bases at J; junction bases unmatched: 5. The CDR3 here is CASTSQGAYEQYF. CDR3 nucleotide sequence: TGTGCCAGCACTTCGCAGGGGGCCTACGAGCAGTACTTC. Full variable domain (rest looked up from reference TRBV5-4 and TRBJ2-7): ETGVTQSPTHLIKTRGQQVTLRCSSQSGHNTVSWYQQALGQGPQFIFQYYREEENGRGNFPPRFSGLQFPNYSSELNVNALELDDSALYLCASTSQGAYEQYFGPGTRLTVT.

This clone was counted at least ten times. V and J are TRBV28 and TRBJ1-6, with D possibly TRBD1 on 6 matching bases. Germline V gene data show CDR1 as MDHEN and CDR2 as SYDVKM. CDR3 length equals 16 residues. The ends were cut back, 6 bases at V and 0 bases at J, with 12 bases in the middle. The CDR3 protein is CASRNTGSSYNSPLHF. In DNA, the CDR3 is TGTGCCAGCAGGAATACAGGGAGCTCCTATAATTCACCCCTCCACTTT.

CDR3 amino acids: CASSFRSWGQGPETQYF. In DNA form, the CDR3 reads TGTGCCAGCAGCTTTCGGTCCTGGGGCCAGGGTCCCGAGACCCAGTACTTC. The rearrangement joins TRBV14 to TRBJ2-5; tentative D call: TRBD1 (5 bases). The CDR3 length is 17 residues. V shed 5 bases and J shed 5 bases, with 24 bases lying between them. Germline V gene data show CDR1 as SGHDN and CDR2 as FVKESK.